The rows below give T cell receptor beta chains drawn from one sample of a study of T cells after yellow fever vaccination. From the 5' RACE reads, TCRdb called clonotypes with MiXCR, one entry per CDR3 protein. The sample consists of some 300,000 distinct CDR3 sequences, roughly 8.7% of them appearing once. Sequencing was performed on CD4+ T cells sorted from PBMCs, taken 5 days after the yellow fever booster vaccination. The receptors were sampled from a man aged 18 to 29 who received the YFV17D yellow fever vaccine. Each CDR3 is given with its conserved first and last residue. The order of the fields is CDR3 DNA, CDR3 protein, V gene, J gene, clone size, D gene. The D gene is left open where the match is weak. A clone size is listed for some rows: how often the clone was seen (once, few, many), or a class if it is expanded.

TGCGCCAGCAGCCAAGACGGTCCCTGGGACCAGTACTTC	CASSQDGPWDQYF	TRBV4-1	TRBJ2-5	-	-
TGCAGTGCTAGAGAATATCAGGTTAGCAATCAGCCCCAGCATTTT	CSAREYQVSNQPQHF	TRBV20-1	TRBJ1-5	-	-
TGCGCCAGCAGCCAAGTTACAGGCCGCACAGATACGCAGTATTTT	CASSQVTGRTDTQYF	TRBV4-3	TRBJ2-3	many	-
TGTGCCAGCAAAGACAGGGAAACTGGAAACACCATATATTTT	CASKDRETGNTIYF	TRBV6-6	TRBJ1-3	few	TRBD1
TGTGCCAGCACCGAATCGCCGGGGTTGGGCACTGAAGCTTTCTTT	CASTESPGLGTEAFF	TRBV7-2	TRBJ1-1	few	-
TGTGCCAGCTCACCACCTCTCAGCGCCGGGGAGCTGTTTTTT	CASSPPLSAGELFF	TRBV18	TRBJ2-2	few	-
TGTGCCAGCAGCTTAGCCGGACTAGCGGAGACCTACGAGCAGTACTTC	CASSLAGLAETYEQYF	TRBV7-6	TRBJ2-7	few	TRBD2
TGCGCCAGCAGCCATGGGGGGCGCGTCGGGGAGCTGTTTTTT	CASSHGGRVGELFF	TRBV4-3	TRBJ2-2	few	-
TGTGCCAGCAGCGACGGTCGGGGGCCCCCAGAGACCCAGTACTTC	CASSDGRGPPETQYF	TRBV9	TRBJ2-5	-	-
TGCAGTGCTAGAGTACCAGGGGGATACACTGAAGCTTTCTTT	CSARVPGGYTEAFF	TRBV20-1	TRBJ1-1	-	TRBD1
TGTGCCAGCAGCTTAGATCGGGGGGGCCAGTTACAAGAGACCCAGTACTTC	CASSLDRGGQLQETQYF	TRBV11-3	TRBJ2-5	many	TRBD2
TGCGCCAGCAGCGATTACCGGGGGGCCCATGGGGAGCTGTTTTTT	CASSDYRGAHGELFF	TRBV5-1	TRBJ2-2	few	-
TGCGCCAGCAGCTCTACTGCCGGGACAAACACTGAAGCTTTCTTT	CASSSTAGTNTEAFF	TRBV5-1	TRBJ1-1	-	-
TGTGCCAGCGGCGGGACCGAGAGGAGATACACCTTC	CASGGTERRYTF	TRBV6-2/TRBV6-3	TRBJ1-2	-	-
TGCGCCAGCAGCATAGACAGGGAAACAGATACGCAGTATTTT	CASSIDRETDTQYF	TRBV5-1	TRBJ2-3	few	TRBD1
TGTGCCAGCAGCTTAGAGAGGGTTGGCACTGAAGCTTTCTTT	CASSLERVGTEAFF	TRBV7-2	TRBJ1-1	many	-
TGTGCCAGCTCGCGTTGGGACAGGGAAGGAAAACTGTTTTTT	CASSRWDREGKLFF	TRBV18	TRBJ1-4	-	TRBD1
TGTGCCAGTAGTATACACAGGGGGCCCGGGGAGCTGTTTTTT	CASSIHRGPGELFF	TRBV19	TRBJ2-2	-	TRBD1
TGTGCCAGCAGCTTTGGGGGACAGGGCTATGGCTACACCTTC	CASSFGGQGYGYTF	TRBV7-9	TRBJ1-2	-	TRBD1
TGTGCCAGCAGCGTTGGGGCGAACACTGAAGCTTTCTTT	CASSVGANTEAFF	TRBV9	TRBJ1-1	-	-
TGTGCCAGTAGCGCTGACAGGGACACTGAAGCTTTCTTT	CASSADRDTEAFF	TRBV19	TRBJ1-1	many	TRBD1
TGTGCCAGCTCACAGCGGAATAGCGGGGGGAATGAGCAGTTCTTC	CASSQRNSGGNEQFF	TRBV18	TRBJ2-1	few	TRBD2
TGTGCCAGCAGCGTAGATGGGCGGGAGACCCAGTACTTC	CASSVDGRETQYF	TRBV9	TRBJ2-5	few	-
TGTGCCAGCAGCCATTCGGGCCAGAATAATGAGCAGTTCTTC	CASSHSGQNNEQFF	TRBV3-1	TRBJ2-1	few	-
TGCAGTGCTGCGACTAGCGGGGGAACTCATGAGCAGTTCTTC	CSAATSGGTHEQFF	TRBV20-1	TRBJ2-1	many	TRBD2
TGCGCCAGCAGCCTATGGTCCGGGACTAGCGGTAACAATGAGCAGTTCTTC	CASSLWSGTSGNNEQFF	TRBV4-1	TRBJ2-1	-	TRBD2
TGTGCCAGCAGAACGACTAGCGGGGGAGGTGAGCAGTTCTTC	CASRTTSGGGEQFF	TRBV3-1	TRBJ2-1	few	TRBD2
TGCGCCAGCAGCCGGGACCTACCTAATGAAAAACTGTTTTTT	CASSRDLPNEKLFF	TRBV5-1	TRBJ1-4	-	-
TGCAGTGCGCCAGCTAGCGGCACTAGCACAGATACGCAGTATTTT	CSAPASGTSTDTQYF	TRBV20-1	TRBJ2-3	few	TRBD2
TGCAGTGCTAGGGGGGTGCGCGATACGCAGTATTTT	CSARGVRDTQYF	TRBV20-1	TRBJ2-3	few	-
TGTGCCAGCAGTTACTCCGAGTCGGTGGAGACCCAGTACTTC	CASSYSESVETQYF	TRBV6-2/TRBV6-3	TRBJ2-5	few	-
TGTGCCGCCCGGACAGGGAGCAGGCCAAACACTGAAGCTTTCTTT	CAARTGSRPNTEAFF	TRBV12-3/TRBV12-4	TRBJ1-1	few	TRBD1